Each of the 19 T cell receptor beta chains below was sequenced from the same sample in a study of glioma-infiltrating T cells after dendritic cell vaccination. The protocol was immunoSEQ multiplex PCR, while the TCRdb copy is restricted to in-frame clones and leaves out a portion. Of roughly 100,000 clones listed, 90% are singletons. The time point here: after dendritic cell vaccination, including at tumor progression/relapse. This specimen was blood, taken after dendritic cell vaccination. The receptors were sampled from a human donor with glioblastoma.

J is TRBJ1-1 and V is TRBV7-9; D gene uncertain. The CDR3 totals 19 residues. V was shortened by 5 bases and J by 0 bases, with 25 bases between the two germline ends. The V gene's germline CDR1 is SEHNR and CDR2 FQNEAQ (reference sequence). DNA of the CDR3: TGTGCCAGCAGCGCCTATGACGTGGGCCCCTTCTCAGTGAACACTGAAGCTTTCTTT. Residues: CASSAYDVGPFSVNTEAFF.

The gene calls are TRBV5-4 and TRBJ2-1, with 9 bases identical to TRBD2. Germline CDR1 is SGHNT and CDR2 is YYREEE (reference sequence). V was clipped by 0 bases and J by 4 bases; unmatched bases: 5. CDR3 size: 16 residues. The CDR3 nucleotides read TGTGCCAGCAGCTTGGGATCTCTAGCGGGGTACAATGAGCAGTTCTTC. Amino acids: CASSLGSLAGYNEQFF.

V gene TRBV7-9 combines with J gene TRBJ2-3; possibly TRBD1 for D (6 bases). V was trimmed by 1 base and J by 1 base, leaving 9 bases between them. The CDR3 sequence is 15 residues long. CDR1 SEHNR and CDR2 FQNEAQ come from the germline V gene (reference sequence). The CDR3 spells CASSLDHRGTDTQYF. CDR3 coding DNA: TGTGCCAGCAGCTTAGACCACAGGGGCACAGATACGCAGTATTTT.

The chain is built from TRBV19 and TRBJ1-2, with unresolved D. This CDR3 has 14 residues. Germline V gives CDR1 LNHDA, CDR2 SQIVND (reference sequence). V was shortened by 5 bases and J by 0 bases, with 10 bases between the two germline ends. The CDR3 here is CASSSAGANYGYTF. In DNA, the CDR3 is TGTGCCAGTAGTTCGGCAGGCGCTAACTATGGCTACACCTTC.

The rearrangement uses TRBV19 and TRBJ1-5; 7 bases agree with TRBD1. The CDR3 is 14 amino acids. CDR1 and CDR2 from the germline V gene are LNHDA and SQIVND (reference sequence). V shed 4 bases and J 7 bases; nucleotides not matched to a gene: 7. In DNA, the CDR3 is TGTGCCAGTAGTACAACAGGGGTAGGGCAGCCCCAGCATTTT. Its translation is CASSTTGVGQPQHF.

The rearrangement uses TRBV28 and TRBJ1-4; no reliable D call. The germline V gene has CDR1 MDHEN and CDR2 SYDVKM. The ends were cut back, 2 bases at V and 2 bases at J, with 6 bases in the middle. The CDR3 has 14 residues. CDR3 residues: CASSLVQTNEKLFF. CDR3 in DNA: TGTGCCAGCAGTTTAGTCCAGACTAATGAAAAACTGTTTTTT. The variable domain in full, with the rest retrieved from reference TRBV28 and TRBJ1-4, is DVKVTQSSRYLVKRTGEKVFLECVQDMDHENMFWYRQDPGLGLRLIYFSYDVKMKEKGDIPEGYSVSREKKERFSLILESASTNQTSMYLCASSLVQTNEKLFFGSGTQLSVL.

The table lists this clone with a count of one. V usage is TRBV5-1 and J usage is TRBJ2-7; D is perhaps TRBD2 (6 bases). Germline lookup yields CDR1 SGHRS and CDR2 YFSETQ. CDR3 length: 14 amino acids. The V gene lost 4 bases and the J gene lost 0 bases, with 11 bases spanning the gap. CDR3 protein: CASSPGGISYEQYF. DNA for the CDR3: TGCGCCAGCAGCCCTGGAGGGATCTCCTACGAGCAGTACTTC. The entire variable domain, with the rest obtained from reference TRBV5-1 and TRBJ2-7, is as follows: KAGVTQTPRYLIKTRGQQVTLSCSPISGHRSVSWYQQTPGQGLQFLFEYFSETQRNKGNFPGRFSGRQFSNSRSEMNVSTLELGDSALYLCASSPGGISYEQYFGPGTRLTVT.

The chain carries TRBV7-6 and TRBJ2-3; the match to TRBD2 covers 10 bases. The J segment lost 5 bases and the V segment lost 1 base, leaving 12 bases of the junction unmatched. Germline V gene data show CDR1 as SGHVS and CDR2 as FNYEAQ. The CDR3 is made up of 18 amino acids. The CDR3 loop is CASSLGPPSSGSIDTQYF. CDR3 nucleotide sequence: TGTGCCAGCAGCTTAGGACCCCCCTCTAGCGGGAGTATAGATACGCAGTATTTT. The full variable domain, in which reference TRBV7-6 and TRBJ2-3 provide the parts outside the CDR3, is GAGVSQSPRYKVTKRGQDVALRCDPISGHVSLYWYRQALGQGPEFLTYFNYEAQQDKSGLPNDRFSAERPEGSISTLTIQRTEQRDSAMYRCASSLGPPSSGSIDTQYFGPGTRLTVL.

The V call is TRBV2, the J call TRBJ1-6, with D perhaps TRBD1 (5 bases). V lost 1 base and J 10 bases, leaving 14 bases between the germline ends. CDR1 and CDR2 (germline): SNHLY, FYNNEI. The CDR3 contains 15 residues. CDR3: CASSEETAHSSPLHF. The CDR3 DNA is TGTGCCAGCAGTGAAGAGACAGCCCACTCCTCACCCCTCCACTTT.

The V gene is TRBV5-1, the J gene TRBJ2-1; D unclear. The CDR3 is 14 residues long. With 4 bases removed from V and 7 bases from J, the gap between germline ends came to 15 bases. Germline loops: CDR1 SGHRS, CDR2 YFSETQ. Here the CDR3 reads CASSRAQTGNEQFF. The CDR3 bases are TGCGCCAGCAGCCGCGCCCAAACCGGGAATGAGCAGTTCTTC.

This clone appeared a few times. Other DNA sequences within the sample encode an identical CDR3. The chain links TRBV7-3 to TRBJ2-5, with 11 bases lining up with TRBD2. CDR1 and CDR2 (germline): SGHTA, FQGTGA. V gave up 4 bases and J gave up 3 bases; unmatched junction bases: 1. The length of the CDR3 is 14 residues. Here the CDR3 DNA reads TGTGCCAGCAGCTCGGGACTAGCGGAAGAGACCCAGTACTTC. Its translation is CASSSGLAEETQYF. The full variable domain, its missing parts supplied by reference TRBV7-3 and TRBJ2-5, is GAGVSQTPSNKVTEKGKYVELRCDPISGHTALYWYRQSLGQGPEFLIYFQGTGAADDSGLPNDRFFAVRPEGSVSTLKIQRTERGDSAVYLCASSSGLAEETQYFGPGTRLLVL.

The chain recombines TRBV2 with TRBJ2-7; the match to TRBD1 covers 10 bases. CDR3 size: 17 residues. The germline V gene encodes CDR1 SNHLY and CDR2 FYNNEI. The V segment lost 6 bases and the J segment 4 bases; nucleotides outside the gene matches: 15. The CDR3 DNA follows: TGTGCCAGCAGCAATGCCCGGGACAGGGGTGACCGGTACGAGCAGTACTTC. It specifies CASSNARDRGDRYEQYF.

The chain joins TRBV2 to TRBJ2-5, with D possibly being TRBD1 (6 bases). The DNA matches TRBJ2-7 better at its end, which makes the J call doubtful. CDR1 and CDR2 (germline): SNHLY, FYNNEI. The CDR3 is 14 amino acids. The CDR3 sequence: CASRSHRESYEQYF. The CDR3 nucleotides are TGTGCCAGCAGATCACACAGGGAATCCTACGAGCAGTACTTC.

The chain couples TRBV11-2 to TRBJ2-3; TRBD2 matches at 8 bases. V was clipped by 0 bases and J by 5 bases; unmatched bases: 10. Germline V CDR1 and CDR2: SGHAT, FQNNGV. The CDR3 totals 17 residues. The DNA for the CDR3 is TGTGCCAGCAGCTTAGACCCTTTCCGGGAGGGCCGAGATACGCAGTATTTT. Translated: CASSLDPFREGRDTQYF.

This clone has a single count. V and J are TRBV4-1 and TRBJ1-3, with D unclear. The germline V and J ends were trimmed by 0 bases and 2 bases, with 14 bases remaining between them. The germline CDR1 and CDR2 sequences are MGHRA and YSYEKL. The CDR3 consists of 17 residues. The CDR3, as DNA: TGCGCCAGCAGCCAAGAGGGCGGGGAAGGAGCTGGAAACACCATATATTTT. The encoded protein is CASSQEGGEGAGNTIYF.

The chain combines TRBV10-3 with TRBJ2-7; 9 bases are a match to TRBD1. Trimming at V came to 6 bases and at J to 2 bases, leaving 5 bases not matched to a gene. This CDR3 contains 14 residues. Germline loops: CDR1 ENHRY, CDR2 SYGVKD. CDR3 in DNA: TGTGCCATCAGCCAGACAGGGGGAGCCTACGAGCAGTACTTC. Protein: CAISQTGGAYEQYF.

The V gene is TRBV6-1, the J gene TRBJ2-1; 8 bases align to TRBD2. V lost 2 bases and J lost 6; bases outside the gene matches: 6. Germline loops: CDR1 MNHNS, CDR2 SASEGT. The CDR3 sequence is 15 residues long. This chain's CDR3 is CASSESSGSRNEQFF. For the CDR3, the DNA is TGTGCCAGCAGTGAATCAAGCGGGAGTCGCAATGAGCAGTTCTTC.

The chain carries TRBV9 and TRBJ2-7; possible D gene TRBD2, 6 bases. The CDR3 extends over 15 amino acids. Germline lookup yields CDR1 SGDLS and CDR2 YYNGEE. V gave up 0 bases and J gave up 6 bases, with 16 bases separating them. The CDR3 region has the DNA TGTGCCAGCAGCGTAGGCGGGGATCGCAGCGGCGAGCAGTACTTC. This encodes CASSVGGDRSGEQYF. Full variable domain (missing parts from reference TRBV9 and TRBJ2-7): DSGVTQTPKHLITATGQRVTLRCSPRSGDLSVYWYQQSLDQGLQFLIQYYNGEERAKGNILERFSAQQFPDLHSELNLSSLELGDSALYFCASSVGGDRSGEQYFGPGTRLTVT.

This chain links TRBV5-1 with TRBJ1-6; 7 bases are a match to TRBD1. Germline V gene sequence: CDR1 SGHRS, CDR2 YFSETQ. The CDR3 consists of 14 residues. V lost 5 bases, J lost 7 bases, and 6 bases stayed unmatched. In nucleotides, the CDR3 is TGCGCCAGCAGTTCCGGGACAGCGAATTCACCCCTCCACTTT. Its protein product is CASSSGTANSPLHF.